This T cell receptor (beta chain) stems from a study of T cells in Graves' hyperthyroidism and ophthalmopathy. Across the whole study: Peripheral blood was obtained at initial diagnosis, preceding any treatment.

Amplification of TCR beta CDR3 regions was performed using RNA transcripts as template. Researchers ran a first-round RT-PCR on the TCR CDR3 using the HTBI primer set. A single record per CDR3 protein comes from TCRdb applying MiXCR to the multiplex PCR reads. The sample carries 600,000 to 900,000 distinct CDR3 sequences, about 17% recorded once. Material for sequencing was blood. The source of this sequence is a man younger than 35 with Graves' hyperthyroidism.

CDR3: CASTVHRTSGIYEQFF. In DNA, the CDR3 is TGTGCCAGCACCGTTCATAGGACTAGCGGTATCTATGAGCAGTTCTTC. The chain links TRBV5-4 to TRBJ2-1; TRBD2 aligns across 10 bases. V lost 6 bases to trimming and J lost 8 bases; unmatched junction nucleotides: 14. CDR1 and CDR2 from the germline V gene are SGHNT and YYREEE (reference sequence). The CDR3 is 16 amino acids. The complete variable domain, with remaining parts taken from reference TRBV5-4 and TRBJ2-1, reads ETGVTQSPTHLIKTRGQQVTLRCSSQSGHNTVSWYQQALGQGPQFIFQYYREEENGRGNFPPRFSGLQFPNYSSELNVNALELDDSALYLCASTVHRTSGIYEQFFGPGTRLTVL.